One sample yielded the 14 T cell receptor beta chains listed below, sequenced in a study of T-cell reconstitution after alpha-beta-depleted transplantation in children. Using unique molecular identifiers, the investigators prepared the TCRbeta library. TCRdb recomputed calls from the PCR reads with MiXCR, one row per CDR3 protein. Here the sample spans hundreds of thousands of distinct CDR3 sequences, roughly 13% being singletons. The input for sequencing was PBMCs, mostly from graft donor cells, taken 360 days after TCRalphabeta/CD19-depleted stem cell transplant. These receptors were collected from a male patient aged 10 to 17 who had a stem cell transplant for acute myeloid leukemia, so the T cells may come from the graft donor.

This chain uses TRBV7-3 with TRBJ2-1, with 9 positions matching TRBD2. Germline V lookup: CDR1 SGHTA, CDR2 FQGTGA. Trimming at V came to 1 base and at J to 7 bases, leaving 14 bases not matched to a gene. CDR3 length equals 18 residues. Here the CDR3 reads CASSLMYQREVYNNEQFF. CDR3 coding DNA: TGTGCCAGCAGCTTAATGTATCAGCGGGAGGTTTACAATAATGAGCAGTTCTTC.

This clonotype was picked up a small number of times. The chain links TRBV6-2 or TRBV6-3 to TRBJ2-7, with 10 bases aligning to TRBD2. CDR3 length equals 15 residues. From germline, CDR1 is MNHEY and CDR2 SVGEGT. With 8 bases clipped from V and 6 bases from J, the junction kept 13 bases outside the gene matches. The CDR3 protein is CASLQPGTSDLEQYF. The CDR3 coding sequence is TGTGCCAGCCTCCAGCCTGGGACTAGCGATCTCGAGCAGTACTTC.

By frequency in the sample, this clonotype is medium-sized. This chain joins TRBV7-2 and TRBJ2-5; 7 bases agree with TRBD2. Losses at the gene ends were 3 bases for V and 1 base for J; bases not matched to a gene: 8. This CDR3 comprises 16 residues. Germline V gives CDR1 SGHTA, CDR2 FQGNSA. CDR3 loop: CASSFLPGTIQETQYF. CDR3 in DNA: TGTGCCAGCAGCTTTTTACCGGGGACTATCCAAGAGACCCAGTACTTC.

This clonotype was detected ten times or more. V is TRBV21-1 and J is TRBJ2-1. TRBV21-1 is an annotated pseudogene. The CDR3 consists of 13 residues. The CDR3 nucleotides read TGTGCCAGCCAGGAGGGCCTATCAAATGAGCAGTTCTTC. It codes for CASQEGLSNEQFF.

The sample holds many counts of this clonotype. V is TRBV20-1 and J is TRBJ2-3; D is undetermined. CDR1 and CDR2 (germline): DFQATT, SNEGSKA (reference sequence). The length of the CDR3 is 15 residues. V was shortened by 3 bases and J by 0 bases, with 13 bases between the two germline ends. CDR3 in amino acids: CSARRPYTSTDTQYF. The DNA of the CDR3 is TGCAGTGCTAGGCGTCCGTATACTAGCACAGATACGCAGTATTTT.

This clonotype was seen repeatedly, ten times or more. Here the CDR3 DNA reads TGCGCCAGCAGCCAAGATCGTCGGACAGGGGGTTTAGCGGGAGGGCATTACGAGCAGTACTTC. It codes for CASSQDRRTGGLAGGHYEQYF. The chain links TRBV4-1 to TRBJ2-7, with a tentative D call TRBD2 (11 bases). The CDR3 consists of 21 residues. V dropped 0 bases and J dropped 4 bases, with 31 bases sitting between them. The germline V gene encodes CDR1 MGHRA and CDR2 YSYEKL.

This clonotype was counted between two and nine times. The V gene is TRBV6-4, the J gene TRBJ2-1; 10 nucleotides line up with TRBD2. Germline V CDR1 and CDR2: MRHNA, SNTAGT. Germline trimming cut 5 bases from V and 6 bases from J; bases unmatched to any gene: 4. CDR3 size: 14 residues. The CDR3 DNA sequence: TGTGCCAGCAGTCCGAGCGGGAGGGTCAATGAGCAGTTCTTC. Translating it yields CASSPSGRVNEQFF.

This clonotype has a handful of counts. The chain joins TRBV5-6 to TRBJ1-5; D uncertain. This CDR3 is built from 13 residues. V was shortened by 0 bases and J by 6 bases, with 7 bases between the two germline ends. CDR1 SGHDT and CDR2 YYEEEE come from the germline V gene. The CDR3 region is CASSLGATQPQHF. DNA of the CDR3: TGTGCCAGCAGCTTGGGGGCGACTCAGCCCCAGCATTTT.

This clonotype came up many times. V is TRBV12-3 or TRBV12-4 and J is TRBJ1-5; D may be TRBD1 (6 bases). CDR3 size: 13 residues. Trimming stripped 3 bases from V and 4 bases from J, with 7 bases between. In nucleotides, the CDR3 is TGTGCCAGCAGTTTGGGGGCGAATCAGCCCCAGCATTTT. This codes for CASSLGANQPQHF.

This clonotype was picked up a small number of times. The V gene is TRBV10-3, the J gene TRBJ1-4; TRBD1 might be the D (5 bases). The V gene's germline CDR1 is ENHRY and CDR2 SYGVKD. The CDR3 runs to 15 residues. V dropped 3 bases and J dropped 4 bases, with 12 bases sitting between them. The CDR3 spells CAISEWRGFNEKLFF. In DNA form, the CDR3 reads TGTGCCATCAGTGAATGGCGGGGCTTTAATGAAAAACTGTTTTTT.

This sequence joins TRBV7-3 and TRBJ1-1, with D perhaps matching TRBD1 (6 bases). The CDR3 totals 15 residues. Germline values: CDR1 SGHTA, CDR2 FQGTGA. Trimming removed 0 bases from V and 7 bases from J, with 15 bases in between. CDR3 DNA sequence: TGTGCCAGCAGCTTAACGTCGGGGGGCGAGGTTGAAGCTTTCTTT. This translates into CASSLTSGGEVEAFF.

V usage is TRBV28 and J usage is TRBJ2-5; TRBD2 is a possible D gene (6 bases). The germline CDR1 and CDR2 sequences are MDHEN and SYDVKM. V lost 2 bases, J lost 4 bases, and 14 bases lay in between. CDR3 size: 15 residues. CDR3 coding DNA: TGTGCCAGCAGTTTAGGGGACGCGGGGAGAGAGACCCAGTACTTC. As protein: CASSLGDAGRETQYF.

The chain joins TRBV20-1 to TRBJ1-4; no firm D call. CDR3 length: 15 amino acids. Germline V gene data show CDR1 as DFQATT and CDR2 as SNEGSKA (reference sequence). The V and J ends lost 4 bases and 6 bases respectively, with 18 bases between them. This chain's CDR3 is CSANLVVGYDEKLFF. The DNA of the CDR3 is TGCAGTGCTAATCTCGTGGTGGGGTATGATGAAAAACTGTTTTTT.

Only a few counts were recorded for this clonotype. The chain joins TRBV5-1 to TRBJ2-1; 9 bases line up with TRBD1. Per germline, CDR1 SGHRS and CDR2 YFSETQ. With V trimmed by 2 bases and J by 4 bases, 13 bases remained unmatched. This CDR3 has 18 residues. This chain's CDR3 is CASSLSTGGRSVYNEQFF. As DNA, the CDR3 is TGCGCCAGCAGCTTATCCACAGGGGGCCGTAGCGTGTACAATGAGCAGTTCTTC.